This T cell receptor beta chain was profiled in a study of blood T cells in healthy people across ages. V dropped 5 bases and J dropped 13 bases, with 18 bases sitting between them. The CDR3 runs 13 residues. Germline assignment: CDR1 SGHTA and CDR2 FQGTGA. Using a J-beta primer mix together with a sample-barcoded 5' primer, a second PCR was run for roughly 7 to 12 cycles. From the 5' RACE reads, TCRdb called clonotypes with MiXCR, one entry per CDR3 protein. The profile shows about 640,000 distinct CDR3 sequences, approximately 30% of them singletons. Ranging in age from about 6 to 90, the donors were healthy Caucasian individuals from Russia.

This clonotype was sampled from a woman older than 75 in good health. Sequenced input: blood. This chain connects TRBV7-3 to TRBJ2-1; possibly TRBD1 for D (7 bases). The CDR3 here is CASSGGTTGAQFF. In DNA, the CDR3 is TGTGCCAGCAGCGGGGGGACAACAGGGGCTCAGTTCTTC.